Below are 32 T cell receptor beta chains sequenced from a single sample in a study of T cell responses to AZD1222 COVID-19 vaccine. Sequencing was performed with immunoSEQ multiplex PCR; in TCRdb, only in-frame clones are kept and a portion is missing. This sample has approximately 120,000 clones, with roughly 86% found just once. The sequences come from peripheral blood, collected on day 0 of MenACWY control vaccination. These receptors all come from an adult in good health.

The chain joins TRBV7-6 to TRBJ2-4; unclear D gene. This CDR3 contains 14 residues. Deletions cut 2 bases from V and 5 bases from J, with 10 bases between. Germline-derived CDR1 and CDR2 are SGHVS and FNYEAQ. The chain's CDR3 is CASSLRAGENIQYF. CDR3 in DNA: TGTGCCAGCAGCTTACGGGCAGGTGAAAACATTCAGTACTTC.

The chain links TRBV10-3 to TRBJ2-5, with 7 bases identical to TRBD2. After removal of 8 bases from V and 2 bases from J, the junction contained 5 bases not matched to a gene. This CDR3 has 13 amino acids. In germline, CDR1 is ENHRY, CDR2 SYGVKD. Here the CDR3 DNA reads TGTGCCATCGAAGGGGAGGGTCAAGAGACCCAGTACTTC. It codes for CAIEGEGQETQYF.

This clone was detected only a few times. This chain links TRBV27 with TRBJ1-1; 7 bases align to TRBD1. Germline CDR1 reads MNHEY; CDR2 reads SMNVEV (reference sequence). The CDR3 has 17 residues. V was clipped by 5 bases and J by 4 bases; unmatched bases: 16. DNA of the CDR3: TGTGCCAGCAGTAGGACAAAGCTCAAAACAGGGGCCACTGAAGCTTTCTTT. This translates into CASSRTKLKTGATEAFF.

Note on this clone: At one end the junction does not follow the germline gene, possibly because of a read error. The gene calls are TRBV2 and TRBJ1-4, with D possibly being TRBD1 (6 bases). CDR3 length: 15 amino acids. Germline CDR1 reads SNHLY; CDR2 reads FYNNEI. CDR3 nucleotide sequence: TGTGCCAGCAATGAAAGGACAGTAGGGAGTGAAAAACTGTTTTTT. Translated, it gives CASNERTVGSEKLFF.

The rearrangement uses TRBV7-6 and TRBJ2-3; D may be TRBD2 (6 bases). This CDR3 has 14 amino acids. Trimming shortened V by 2 bases and J by 7 bases, and 13 bases separated the two germline ends. In germline, CDR1 is SGHVS, CDR2 FNYEAQ. CDR3 bases: TGTGCCAGCAGCTTATGGGGGGACGGGAATACGCAGTATTTT. This codes for CASSLWGDGNTQYF.

J is TRBJ2-7 and V is TRBV5-4; maybe TRBD2 (6 bases). The CDR3 has 14 amino acids. Germline V gene lookup returns CDR1 SGHNT and CDR2 YYREEE (reference sequence). V lost 4 bases, J lost 2 bases, and 13 bases lay in between. CDR3 sequence (DNA): TGTGCCAGCAGCCCAAACCGGGAGCCCTACGAGCAGTACTTC. As protein: CASSPNREPYEQYF. The whole variable domain, remainder taken from reference TRBV5-4 and TRBJ2-7, is ETGVTQSPTHLIKTRGQQVTLRCSSQSGHNTVSWYQQALGQGPQFIFQYYREEENGRGNFPPRFSGLQFPNYSSELNVNALELDDSALYLCASSPNREPYEQYFGPGTRLTVT.

This clone came up once. The chain has TRBV7-9 and TRBJ1-4; TRBD1 might be the D (6 bases). This CDR3 is built from 15 residues. Germline V gives CDR1 SEHNR, CDR2 FQNEAQ (reference sequence). The V end lost 3 bases, the J end lost 8 bases, and 16 bases lay between the germline ends. The CDR3 here is CASSFAGGAGEKLFF. DNA of the CDR3: TGTGCCAGCAGCTTCGCCGGGGGCGCAGGAGAAAAACTGTTTTTT.

The chain employs TRBV9 and TRBJ1-6; 10 nucleotides line up with TRBD1. This CDR3 is 16 amino acids long. Germline CDR1 reads SGDLS; CDR2 reads YYNGEE. V shed 2 bases, J shed 13 bases, and the junction held 12 bases outside the gene matches. The CDR3: CASSVEVGDRGSPLHF. The CDR3 nucleotides read TGTGCCAGCAGCGTGGAAGTGGGGGACAGGGGCAGTCCCCTCCACTTT.

CDR3 sequence: CASSTQVGSTEAFF. The CDR3 coding sequence is TGTGCCAGCAGCACACAGGTGGGATCCACTGAAGCTTTCTTT. This sequence joins TRBV9 and TRBJ1-1, with a possible D match to TRBD1 (5 bases). The CDR3 has 14 residues. Trimming took off 4 bases at V and 4 bases at J, with 14 bases between the two ends. Germline V lookup: CDR1 SGDLS, CDR2 YYNGEE.

This clone showed up just once. This sequence joins TRBV7-2 and TRBJ2-3; D is unclear. This CDR3 spans 13 amino acids. Per germline, CDR1 SGHTA and CDR2 FQGNSA. V lost 1 base and J lost 5, with 7 bases in between. CDR3 in DNA: TGTGCCAGCAGCTTAGAGGACCTAGATACGCAGTATTTT. This sequence encodes CASSLEDLDTQYF. The entire variable domain, with the rest obtained from reference TRBV7-2 and TRBJ2-3, is as follows: GAGVSQSPSNKVTEKGKDVELRCDPISGHTALYWYRQSLGQGLEFLIYFQGNSAPDKSGLPSDRFSAERTGGSVSTLTIQRTQQEDSAVYLCASSLEDLDTQYFGPGTRLTVL.

The genes are TRBV19 and TRBJ1-5; D is perhaps TRBD1 (5 bases). The CDR3 spans 15 residues. Germline CDR1 is LNHDA and CDR2 is SQIVND (reference sequence). Trimming cost V 10 bases and J 2 bases, with 18 bases left between them. CDR3 amino acids: CATRVGGEGNQPQHF. The CDR3 DNA reads as TGTGCCACCCGCGTGGGGGGGGAGGGCAATCAGCCCCAGCATTTT.

V is TRBV5-1 and J is TRBJ2-1; TRBD1 agrees at 12 bases. The germline CDR1 and CDR2 sequences are SGHRS and YFSETQ. Trimming cost V 3 bases and J 6 bases; bases outside gene matches: 16. CDR3 size: 19 residues. In DNA, the CDR3 is TGCGCCAGCAGCTCGCCGTGGGACAGGGGGCAACGCGGGGTCAATGAGCAGTTCTTC. This translates into CASSSPWDRGQRGVNEQFF.

This chain connects TRBV6-1 to TRBJ1-2; no reliable D call. Trimming removed 1 base from V and 5 bases from J, with 17 bases in between. The CDR3 length is 16 residues. Germline assignment: CDR1 MNHNS and CDR2 SASEGT. This CDR3 reads CASSEGIRARSYGYTF. CDR3 coding DNA: TGTGCCAGCAGTGAAGGAATTCGGGCCAGGAGTTATGGCTACACCTTC.

The rearrangement links TRBV10-3 to TRBJ1-4; D gene ambiguous. V was trimmed by 3 bases and J by 2 bases, leaving 13 bases between them. The germline gives CDR1 ENHRY, CDR2 SYGVKD. The CDR3 spans 16 residues. The CDR3 spells CAISEGVLGTNEKLFF. Here the CDR3 DNA reads TGTGCCATCAGTGAAGGCGTACTCGGCACTAATGAAAAACTGTTTTTT.

This clone was counted only a few times. This chain connects TRBV20-1 to TRBJ1-2; D is ambiguous. V was trimmed by 5 bases and J by 5 bases, leaving 0 bases between them. This CDR3 spans 8 amino acids. Per the germline V gene, CDR1 is DFQATT and CDR2 is SNEGSKA (reference sequence). The CDR3, as DNA: TGCAGTGCTTATGGCTACACCTTC. This encodes CSAYGYTF.

This clone has a single count. The genes are TRBV24-1 and TRBJ2-7; D is unclear. Looked up from germline, CDR1 is KGHDR and CDR2 is SFDVKD. V shed 3 bases and J shed 2 bases, with 7 bases lying between them. The CDR3 is 13 residues long. For the CDR3, the DNA is TGTGCCACCAGTGATCTGGGCCCCTACGAGCAGTACTTC. This codes for CATSDLGPYEQYF.

The genes are TRBV19 and TRBJ2-2; D is unclear. Germline CDR1 is LNHDA and CDR2 is SQIVND (reference sequence). The CDR3 extends over 14 amino acids. V lost 4 bases and J lost 2, with 8 bases in between. DNA of the CDR3: TGTGCCAGTAGTACCCGGGCCAACACCGGGGAGCTGTTTTTT. It translates to CASSTRANTGELFF.

This chain uses TRBV30 with TRBJ1-5; D is perhaps TRBD1 (6 bases). The CDR3 runs 15 residues. V lost 5 bases to trimming and J lost 0 bases, with 14 bases between them. The germline V gene has CDR1 GTSNPN and CDR2 SVGIG (reference sequence). CDR3 bases: TGTGCCTGGGATCGGGGGGCCTATAGCAATCAGCCCCAGCATTTT. Residues: CAWDRGAYSNQPQHF.

This clone appeared once. This chain uses TRBV30 with TRBJ1-2; a weak D match, TRBD1 (6 bases). Germline V gives CDR1 GTSNPN, CDR2 SVGIG (reference sequence). There are 16 residues in the CDR3. V was clipped by 1 base and J by 8 bases, with 23 bases between them. CDR3 in DNA: TGTGCCTGGAGTGGATGGGTGGCAGGGGACTCGAGAGGCTACACCTTC. This codes for CAWSGWVAGDSRGYTF.

V usage is TRBV19 and J usage is TRBJ1-5, with D tentatively TRBD1 (5 bases). The V gene lost 5 bases and the J gene lost 6 bases, with 17 bases spanning the gap. CDR3 size: 15 residues. The germline CDR1 and CDR2 sequences are LNHDA and SQIVND (reference sequence). CDR3 amino acids: CASSWGLGGTQPQHF. CDR3 bases: TGTGCCAGTAGTTGGGGACTCGGAGGAACTCAGCCCCAGCATTTT.

This chain joins TRBV12-3 or TRBV12-4 and TRBJ1-2; D uncertain. The CDR3 has 13 amino acids. The germline V and J ends were trimmed by 4 bases and 8 bases, with 14 bases remaining between them. CDR3 in amino acids: CASSSQEGHGYTF. The CDR3 region has the DNA TGTGCCAGCAGTTCCCAGGAGGGCCACGGCTACACCTTC.

This clone was seen once. This chain connects TRBV2 to TRBJ2-5; possibly TRBD1 for D (7 bases). The germline CDR1 and CDR2 sequences are SNHLY and FYNNEI. Deletions cut 4 bases from V and 5 bases from J, with 14 bases between. CDR3 length equals 14 residues. This CDR3 reads CASSARGVFETQYF. CDR3 bases: TGTGCCAGCAGTGCCAGGGGGGTTTTCGAGACCCAGTACTTC.

V usage is TRBV12-3 or TRBV12-4 and J usage is TRBJ1-1, with unresolved D. V dropped 1 base and J dropped 0 bases, with 3 bases sitting between them. The CDR3 is 13 residues long. Written as DNA, the CDR3 is TGTGCCAGCAGTTTAGGTTTGAACACTGAAGCTTTCTTT. The encoded protein is CASSLGLNTEAFF.

V usage is TRBV5-1 and J usage is TRBJ1-1; a weak D match, TRBD1 (5 bases). The V gene's germline CDR1 is SGHRS and CDR2 YFSETQ. Trimming cost V 1 base and J 0 bases, with 10 bases left between them. This CDR3 spans 15 amino acids. CDR3 DNA sequence: TGCGCCAGCAGCTTGAGGACAAGCATGAACACTGAAGCTTTCTTT. It codes for CASSLRTSMNTEAFF.

Comment on this clone: One end of the junction does not line up with germline, which may come from a read error. The rearrangement joins TRBV3-1 (or the pseudogene TRBV3-2) to TRBJ1-6; D remains ambiguous. The CDR3 is made up of 14 amino acids. CDR1 LGHDT and CDR2 YNNKEL come from the germline V gene (reference sequence). CDR3 nucleotide sequence: TGTGCCAGCAGTCAAGGAGACGGGGATTCACCCCTCCACTTT. It translates to CASSQGDGDSPLHF.

The rearrangement joins TRBV7-2 to TRBJ2-7; 7 bases map to TRBD2. With V trimmed by 1 base and J by 4 bases, 7 bases remained unmatched. Per the germline V gene, CDR1 is SGHTA and CDR2 is FQGNSA. CDR3 size: 15 residues. This chain's CDR3 is CASSLEGRREYEQYF. CDR3 in DNA: TGTGCCAGCAGCTTAGAAGGCAGGCGGGAGTACGAGCAGTACTTC.

The chain combines TRBV7-8 with TRBJ1-2, with 8 bases lining up with TRBD1. This CDR3 spans 15 amino acids. The V and J ends lost 1 base and 8 bases, in that order; junction bases with no gene match: 9. Germline lookup yields CDR1 SGHVS and CDR2 FQNEAQ. CDR3 loop: CASSLVSGGEGGYTF. CDR3 nucleotides: TGTGCCAGCAGCTTAGTCTCAGGGGGCGAAGGAGGCTACACCTTC.

This clone came up once. The chain has TRBV6-4 and TRBJ1-2; D not resolved. CDR3 length: 14 amino acids. Trimming took off 5 bases at V and 8 bases at J, with 18 bases between the two ends. The germline gives CDR1 MRHNA, CDR2 SNTAGT. CDR3 DNA: TGTGCCAGCAGTACGGAACAAGGAACGGGAGGCTACACCTTC. Its translation is CASSTEQGTGGYTF.

V and J are TRBV4-3 and TRBJ1-1, with D perhaps TRBD1 (6 bases). The germline V and J ends were trimmed by 1 base and 10 bases, with 16 bases remaining between them. The CDR3 covers 14 residues. Germline CDR1 and CDR2: LGHNA and YSLEER. Here the CDR3 DNA reads TGCGCCAGCAGCCAAGTTGCGGGTCCCAGGGGAGCTTTCTTT. It translates to CASSQVAGPRGAFF.

The chain couples TRBV5-6 to TRBJ2-1; D is possibly TRBD2 (6 bases). Trimming left V 2 bases short and J 4 bases short, with 16 bases between. Germline V gene lookup returns CDR1 SGHDT and CDR2 YYEEEE. The length of the CDR3 is 16 residues. In DNA form, the CDR3 reads TGTGCCAGCAGCTTTGTCGCGAGGGACTTTTACAATGAGCAGTTCTTC. This translates into CASSFVARDFYNEQFF.

V gene TRBV7-8 combines with J gene TRBJ2-2; the D gene is possibly TRBD1 (6 bases). The germline V and J ends were trimmed by 2 bases and 5 bases, with 12 bases remaining between them. Germline values: CDR1 SGHVS, CDR2 FQNEAQ. The CDR3 length is 15 residues. This CDR3 reads CASSLLAGETGELFF. The CDR3 DNA reads TGTGCCAGCAGCTTACTGGCAGGGGAAACCGGGGAGCTGTTTTTT.

The CDR3 protein is CASSPYGAGNYNEQFF. In nucleotides, the CDR3 is TGTGCCAGTAGTCCATACGGAGCGGGGAACTACAATGAGCAGTTCTTC. The V and J genes are TRBV19 and TRBJ2-1; 7 positions match TRBD2. The CDR3 is 16 residues long. The trim removed 5 bases at V and 3 bases at J, leaving 10 bases unmatched. The germline gives CDR1 LNHDA, CDR2 SQIVND (reference sequence). Looking up the rest from reference TRBV19 and TRBJ2-1 gives the full variable domain: DGGITQSPKYLFRKEGQNVTLSCEQNLNHDAMYWYRQDPGQGLRLIYYSQIVNDFQKGDIAEGYSVSREKKESFPLTVTSAQKNPTAFYLCASSPYGAGNYNEQFFGPGTRLTVL.